This T cell receptor (beta chain) was found in a study of T cell responses to AZD1222 COVID-19 vaccine. Study-level points and caveats: Only 5 or 6 AZD1222 recipients were seropositive at baseline.

The method was immunoSEQ multiplex PCR; TCRdb's version includes in-frame clones alone and lacks a portion of them. The sample includes some 140,000 clones, around 90% of them seen just once. Between the trimmed V and J ends, which lost 5 bases and 7 bases, there was a span of 14 bases. The CDR3 length is 13 residues. Germline-derived CDR1 and CDR2 are SNHLY and FYNNEI. To note about this clone: Its antigen is as yet unknown.

This sequence was found in an adult in good health. The material was peripheral blood, obtained on day 0 of AZD1222 vaccination. The rearrangement links TRBV2 to TRBJ2-5, with D perhaps matching TRBD1 (6 bases). CDR3 amino acids: CASSPGQPGTQYF. The CDR3, as DNA: TGTGCCAGCAGTCCTGGACAGCCAGGGACCCAGTACTTC.